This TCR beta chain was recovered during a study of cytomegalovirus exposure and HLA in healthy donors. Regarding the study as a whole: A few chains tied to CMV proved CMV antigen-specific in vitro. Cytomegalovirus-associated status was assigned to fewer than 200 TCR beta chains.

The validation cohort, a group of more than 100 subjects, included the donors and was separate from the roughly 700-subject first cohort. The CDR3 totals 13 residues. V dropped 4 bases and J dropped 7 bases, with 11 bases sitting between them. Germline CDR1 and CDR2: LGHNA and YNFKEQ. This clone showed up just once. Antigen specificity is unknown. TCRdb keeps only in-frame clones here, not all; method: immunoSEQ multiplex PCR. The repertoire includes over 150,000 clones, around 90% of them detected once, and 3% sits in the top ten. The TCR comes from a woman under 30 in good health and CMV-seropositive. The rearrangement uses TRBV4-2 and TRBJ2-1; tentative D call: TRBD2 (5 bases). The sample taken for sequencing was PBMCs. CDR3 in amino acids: CASSPTRVNEQFF. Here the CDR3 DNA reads TGTGCCAGCAGCCCCACGAGGGTGAATGAGCAGTTCTTC.